One sample yielded the 29 T cell receptor beta chains listed below, sequenced in a study of blood T cell repertoires in COVID-19. Sequencing was performed with immunoSEQ multiplex PCR; in TCRdb, only in-frame clones are kept and a portion is missing. Here the sample spans about 280,000 clones, 85% being singletons. Sequenced input: peripheral blood. These TCRs come from a man in his fifties or sixties with active or convalescent COVID-19.

The chain joins TRBV6-5 to TRBJ1-6; TRBD1 might be the D (5 bases). The V gene lost 6 bases and the J gene lost 8 bases, with 14 bases spanning the gap. Germline V gene lookup returns CDR1 MNHEY and CDR2 SVGAGI. The CDR3 extends over 14 amino acids. CDR3 DNA sequence: TGTGCCAGCAGATACGGGCGGGGGGATTCACCCCTCCACTTT. Translation: CASRYGRGDSPLHF.

The V and J genes are TRBV19 and TRBJ2-1; possible D gene TRBD2, 5 bases. This CDR3 region has 15 residues. V lost 2 bases and J 2 bases, leaving 10 bases between the germline ends. Germline assignment: CDR1 LNHDA and CDR2 SQIVND (reference sequence). This chain's CDR3 is CASSIRLAPYNEQFF. The CDR3 DNA sequence: TGTGCCAGTAGTATAAGGCTAGCCCCCTACAATGAGCAGTTCTTC.

This clone was observed a single time. The chain is built from TRBV6-5 and TRBJ1-2; TRBD1 matches 8 bases. This CDR3 region has 13 residues. V lost 5 bases and J lost 7; bases outside the gene matches: 6. The V gene's germline CDR1 is MNHEY and CDR2 SVGAGI. DNA for the CDR3: TGTGCCAGCAGTCCGACAGGGGCATTTGGCTACACCTTC. This translates into CASSPTGAFGYTF.

The chain joins TRBV7-9 to TRBJ1-4; TRBD1 matches at 7 bases. V trimming: 5 bases; J trimming: 4 bases; junction bases outside the gene matches: 4. The CDR3 sequence is 14 residues long. Germline CDR1 is SEHNR and CDR2 is FQNEAQ (reference sequence). The CDR3 spells CASSRTGDNEKLFF. CDR3 bases: TGTGCCAGCAGCCGGACAGGTGATAATGAAAAACTGTTTTTT.

This clone was seen a single time. V and J are TRBV9 and TRBJ2-7, with D possibly TRBD1 on 6 matching bases. The germline V gene encodes CDR1 SGDLS and CDR2 YYNGEE. V was trimmed by 2 bases and J by 1 base, leaving 13 bases between them. The CDR3 spans 15 residues. Here the CDR3 DNA reads TGTGCCAGCAGCGTCGCCGGGACACTATCCTACGAGCAGTACTTC. Amino acids: CASSVAGTLSYEQYF. Combining the CDR3 with reference TRBV9 and TRBJ2-7 gives the whole variable domain DSGVTQTPKHLITATGQRVTLRCSPRSGDLSVYWYQQSLDQGLQFLIQYYNGEERAKGNILERFSAQQFPDLHSELNLSSLELGDSALYFCASSVAGTLSYEQYFGPGTRLTVT.

The CDR3 reads CASSFQGSYGYTF. The DNA for the CDR3 is TGTGCCAGTAGTTTTCAGGGATCCTATGGCTACACCTTC. This rearrangement joins TRBV19 to TRBJ1-2; D might be TRBD1 (5 bases). V lost 5 bases to trimming and J lost 4 bases, with 11 bases between them. Germline loops: CDR1 LNHDA, CDR2 SQIVND (reference sequence). This CDR3 spans 13 amino acids.

This chain connects TRBV3-1 (or the pseudogene TRBV3-2) to TRBJ2-1; D is undetermined. The CDR3 loop spans 11 amino acids. Germline V lookup: CDR1 LGHDT, CDR2 YNNKEL (reference sequence). Trimming pared 3 bases from V and 8 bases from J, leaving 5 bases between. DNA of the CDR3: TGTGCCAGCAGCCACAATTATGAGCAGTTCTTC. This translates into CASSHNYEQFF.

The V call is TRBV18, the J call TRBJ1-3, with TRBD1 identical over 7 bases. Germline CDR1 KGHSH, CDR2 LQKENI. This CDR3 spans 15 amino acids. Trimming removed 7 bases from V and 0 bases from J; junction bases left unmatched: 6. The CDR3, as DNA: TGTGCCAGCTACGGGACAGTCAACTCTGGAAACACCATATATTTT. Encoded protein: CASYGTVNSGNTIYF. The full variable domain, its missing parts supplied by reference TRBV18 and TRBJ1-3, is NAGVMQNPRHLVRRRGQEARLRCSPMKGHSHVYWYRQLPEEGLKFMVYLQKENIIDESGMPKERFSAEFPKEGPSILRIQQVVRGDSAAYFCASYGTVNSGNTIYFGEGSWLTVV.

This clone was picked up a small number of times. The chain joins TRBV19 to TRBJ1-2; possibly TRBD1 for D (6 bases). The CDR3 sequence is 13 residues long. The V gene lost 7 bases and the J gene lost 5 bases, with 14 bases spanning the gap. Per germline, CDR1 LNHDA and CDR2 SQIVND (reference sequence). The CDR3, as DNA: TGTGCCAGTACAGGGGCGGCCAGTTATGGCTACACCTTC. Translation gives CASTGAASYGYTF. The full variable domain, rest sourced from reference TRBV19 and TRBJ1-2, is DGGITQSPKYLFRKEGQNVTLSCEQNLNHDAMYWYRQDPGQGLRLIYYSQIVNDFQKGDIAEGYSVSREKKESFPLTVTSAQKNPTAFYLCASTGAASYGYTFGSGTRLTVV.

This clone was counted a few times. The chain couples TRBV27 to TRBJ2-1, with TRBD2 identical over 8 bases. The CDR3 covers 16 residues. V was pared by 2 bases and J by 4 bases, with 7 bases of the junction left unmatched. CDR1 is MNHEY and CDR2 is SMNVEV in the germline V gene (reference sequence). DNA for the CDR3: TGTGCCAGCAGTTTAGGATCTAGCGGGTGGTACAATGAGCAGTTCTTC. It codes for CASSLGSSGWYNEQFF.

The V and J genes are TRBV7-9 and TRBJ2-1; possibly TRBD2 for D (6 bases). With 2 bases removed from V and 5 bases from J, the gap between germline ends came to 13 bases. Looked up from germline, CDR1 is SEHNR and CDR2 is FQNEAQ (reference sequence). The CDR3 is 15 residues long. The DNA for the CDR3 is TGTGCCAGCAGCTTATCAAGCGGGTGGAACAATGAGCAGTTCTTC. Translation gives CASSLSSGWNNEQFF.

The chain couples TRBV5-4 to TRBJ2-1, with 10 bases lining up with TRBD1. The CDR3 runs to 15 residues. The junction had 8 bases not matched to a gene; V was cut back by 4 bases and J by 7 bases. Per the germline V gene, CDR1 is SGHNT and CDR2 is YYREEE (reference sequence). The DNA of the CDR3 is TGTGCCAGCAGCGCAGACAGGGGGCGAGAGAATGAGCAGTTCTTC. Residues: CASSADRGRENEQFF.

This clone was seen a single time. The rearrangement joins TRBV5-1 to TRBJ1-2; 8 nucleotides align to TRBD1. Trimming removed 4 bases from V and 8 bases from J; junction bases left unmatched: 16. Germline V CDR1 and CDR2: SGHRS, YFSETQ. The CDR3 has 16 amino acids. CDR3 residues: CASSVRTGMDFAGYTF. The CDR3 DNA is TGCGCCAGCAGCGTAAGGACAGGGATGGATTTCGCGGGCTACACCTTC.

This clone was seen a handful of times. V usage is TRBV24-1 and J usage is TRBJ2-1; D is possibly TRBD1 (5 bases). V was clipped by 5 bases and J by 2 bases, with 24 bases between them. Per the germline V gene, CDR1 is KGHDR and CDR2 is SFDVKD. CDR3 length: 19 amino acids. The CDR3 region is CATSGARSTVHAPYNEQFF. Here the CDR3 DNA reads TGTGCCACCAGTGGCGCACGCTCGACAGTCCACGCCCCCTACAATGAGCAGTTCTTC.

This chain uses TRBV18 with TRBJ2-2; TRBD1 matches at 10 bases. Trimming at V came to 6 bases and at J to 3 bases, leaving 4 bases not matched to a gene. Looked up from germline, CDR1 is KGHSH and CDR2 is LQKENI. This CDR3 has 15 residues. The chain's CDR3 is CASSLGTGDTGELFF. CDR3 DNA: TGTGCCAGCTCTCTCGGGACAGGGGACACCGGGGAGCTGTTTTTT.

J is TRBJ1-3 and V is TRBV19; D gene ambiguous. CDR1 LNHDA and CDR2 SQIVND come from the germline V gene (reference sequence). Trimming stripped 5 bases from V and 4 bases from J, with 3 bases between. This CDR3 region has 11 residues. The CDR3 DNA reads as TGTGCCAGTAGTCCGGGAAACACCATATATTTT. Amino acid sequence: CASSPGNTIYF.

This clone was counted a few times. J is TRBJ2-7 and V is TRBV7-2; D might be TRBD2 (6 bases). V gave up 2 bases and J gave up 4 bases, with 15 bases separating them. Per germline, CDR1 SGHTA and CDR2 FQGNSA. This CDR3 spans 15 amino acids. The CDR3 region has the DNA TGTGCCAGCAGCTTATCGGGCGGGAACCTATACGAGCAGTACTTC. It yields the protein CASSLSGGNLYEQYF.

The V and J genes are TRBV6-5 and TRBJ1-1; TRBD1 is a possible D gene (5 bases). V lost 0 bases and J lost 8, with 10 bases in between. The CDR3 has 13 residues. Germline CDR1 and CDR2: MNHEY and SVGAGI. In DNA form, the CDR3 reads TGTGCCAGCAGTTACTCTGGGGCCCAGGAAGCTTTCTTT. Amino acid sequence: CASSYSGAQEAFF.

The chain links TRBV5-5 to TRBJ1-6, with D possibly matching TRBD1 (5 bases). The germline V gene encodes CDR1 SGHKS and CDR2 YYEKEE (reference sequence). V was shortened by 0 bases and J by 8 bases, with 12 bases between the two germline ends. The CDR3 loop spans 15 amino acids. CDR3 in amino acids: CASSLDQGSYSPLHF. In DNA, the CDR3 is TGTGCCAGCAGCTTGGATCAGGGATCATATTCACCCCTCCACTTT.

This clone was counted between two and nine times. This chain joins TRBV19 and TRBJ1-1; D not resolved. V gave up 4 bases and J gave up 4 bases, with 7 bases separating them. This CDR3 has 12 amino acids. Germline values: CDR1 LNHDA, CDR2 SQIVND (reference sequence). The CDR3 sequence: CASSTRFTEAFF. For the CDR3, the DNA is TGTGCCAGTAGTACTAGGTTCACTGAAGCTTTCTTT.

The genes are TRBV6-1 and TRBJ2-1; TRBD2 aligns across 7 bases. J gave up 4 bases and V 8 bases, and 11 bases lay outside the gene matches. Germline assignment: CDR1 MNHNS and CDR2 SASEGT. CDR3 length equals 15 residues. CDR3 coding DNA: TGTGCCAGCCTCCAGGCGGGAGAAGCTTACAATGAGCAGTTCTTC. It codes for CASLQAGEAYNEQFF.

V gene TRBV28 combines with J gene TRBJ1-6, with 9 bases lining up with TRBD1. There are 15 residues in the CDR3. Germline V gene lookup returns CDR1 MDHEN and CDR2 SYDVKM. Trimming removed 5 bases from V and 9 bases from J; junction bases left unmatched: 8. The CDR3 DNA follows: TGTGCCAGCAGTGCGGTGACAGGGGGGGTTTCACCCCTCCACTTT. Its translation is CASSAVTGGVSPLHF.

CDR3 nucleotide sequence: TGTGCCAGCAGCTTGCTGGCGGGAGGGCCGCAGGAGCAGTTCTTC. Translated, it gives CASSLLAGGPQEQFF. The rearrangement joins TRBV7-2 to TRBJ2-1, with 9 bases matching TRBD2. The germline V gene encodes CDR1 SGHTA and CDR2 FQGNSA. This CDR3 contains 15 residues. The J segment lost 10 bases and the V segment lost 3 bases, leaving 10 bases of the junction unmatched.

The sample holds a few counts of this clone. The genes are TRBV6-5 and TRBJ2-3, with D possibly matching TRBD2 (6 bases). The CDR3 has 15 residues. Trimming shortened V by 7 bases and J by 2 bases, and 16 bases separated the two germline ends. From germline, CDR1 is MNHEY and CDR2 SVGAGI. CDR3 nucleotide sequence: TGTGCCAGCAAGGTCCAGGCGGGATTCACAGATACGCAGTATTTT. It codes for CASKVQAGFTDTQYF.

This chain links TRBV28 with TRBJ2-7; perhaps TRBD2 as D (6 bases). The CDR3 runs 15 residues. The germline V gene has CDR1 MDHEN and CDR2 SYDVKM. V lost 6 bases and J 3 bases, leaving 18 bases between the germline ends. This chain's CDR3 is CASSTWRASIYEQYF. As DNA, the CDR3 is TGTGCCAGCAGCACCTGGAGGGCATCTATCTACGAGCAGTACTTC.

This clone was detected ten times or more. V usage is TRBV10-3 and J usage is TRBJ1-6; D is possibly TRBD1 (6 bases). The CDR3 totals 16 residues. Between the trimmed V and J ends, which lost 0 bases and 6 bases, there was a span of 12 bases. CDR1 and CDR2 (germline): ENHRY, SYGVKD. CDR3 coding DNA: TGTGCCATCAGTGAGTCCTGGGGAGGGGGTAATTCACCCCTCCACTTT. This sequence encodes CAISESWGGGNSPLHF.

The chain joins TRBV28 to TRBJ1-3, with 9 nucleotides matching TRBD1. V shed 11 bases and J 0 bases; nucleotides not matched to a gene: 11. Germline V gives CDR1 MDHEN, CDR2 SYDVKM. The CDR3 contains 16 residues. Written as DNA, the CDR3 is TGTGCCTATTCGCCCGGGACAGGGAACTCTGGAAACACCATATATTTT. Translating gives CAYSPGTGNSGNTIYF. The full variable domain, completed using reference TRBV28 and TRBJ1-3, is DVKVTQSSRYLVKRTGEKVFLECVQDMDHENMFWYRQDPGLGLRLIYFSYDVKMKEKGDIPEGYSVSREKKERFSLILESASTNQTSMYLCAYSPGTGNSGNTIYFGEGSWLTVV.

V usage is TRBV23-1 and J usage is TRBJ1-5; D unresolved. TRBV23-1 is labeled an ORF, and its function is uncertain. V lost 7 bases and J 0 bases, leaving 19 bases between the germline ends. The CDR3 has 17 amino acids. CDR3 in DNA: TGCGCCAGCACCCCCCTCTGGACGGGATATAGCAATCAGCCCCAGCATTTT. This translates into CASTPLWTGYSNQPQHF.

V gene TRBV29-1 combines with J gene TRBJ1-2; 8 positions agree with TRBD1. The CDR3 has 14 residues. Per germline, CDR1 SQVTM and CDR2 ANQGSEA. Trimming at V came to 4 bases and at J to 4 bases, leaving 8 bases not matched to a gene. The CDR3 loop reads CSVAGGQGGYGYTF. CDR3 bases: TGCAGCGTTGCGGGAGGACAGGGAGGCTATGGCTACACCTTC. Drawing the rest from reference TRBV29-1 and TRBJ1-2, the complete variable domain is SAVISQKPSRDICQRGTSLTIQCQVDSQVTMMFWYRQQPGQSLTLIATANQGSEATYESGFVIDKFPISRPNLTFSTLTVSNMSPEDSSIYLCSVAGGQGGYGYTFGSGTRLTVV.